This T cell receptor (beta chain) originates from a study of blood T cell repertoires in COVID-19. Only in-frame clones appear in the TCRdb table, and some are missing; sequencing was by immunoSEQ multiplex PCR. The sample has 180,000 or so clones, about 91% seen once; the top ten hold roughly 4.2%. Trimming pared 7 bases from V and 9 bases from J, leaving 16 bases between. CDR3 length: 13 amino acids. The germline gives CDR1 MDHEN, CDR2 SYDVKM. The V and J genes are TRBV28 and TRBJ2-1, with a tentative D call TRBD1 (5 bases). This TCR was recovered from a woman in her 30s with acute or convalescent COVID-19. Material: peripheral blood. For the CDR3, the DNA is TGTGCCAGCATTAAGGGGCAGGGCGGTGAGCAGTTCTTC. It encodes CASIKGQGGEQFF.